This T cell receptor (beta chain) was obtained from a study of T cells in Graves' hyperthyroidism and ophthalmopathy. In its sample, this clonotype was seen many times. Its specificity is not known. Study-wide results and limits: Most thyroid clonotypes that were expanded above 0.001 also turned up in blood.

Graves' hyperthyroidism without ophthalmopathy progression within 18 months was termed stable. Amplification of TCR beta CDR3 regions used RNA as the template. TCR CDR3 underwent first-round RT-PCR with the HTBI primer set. TCRdb fed the multiplex PCR reads into MiXCR, producing one record per CDR3 protein. This sample yields around 420,000 distinct CDR3 sequences, of which approximately 15% are seen a single time; approximately 7.5% belongs to the top ten. Input material: blood. This clonotype was sampled from a woman aged 18 to 35 with Graves' hyperthyroidism.

CDR3 sequence reads: CASSSRTDQETQYF. The CDR3 DNA reads TGTGCCAGCAGCTCCCGGACAGACCAAGAGACCCAGTACTTC. The chain uses TRBV7-9 and TRBJ2-5; a possible D gene is TRBD1 (6 bases). Germline CDR1 reads SEHNR; CDR2 reads FQNEAQ (reference sequence). This CDR3 comprises 14 residues. With 4 bases removed from V and 0 bases from J, the gap between germline ends came to 9 bases.